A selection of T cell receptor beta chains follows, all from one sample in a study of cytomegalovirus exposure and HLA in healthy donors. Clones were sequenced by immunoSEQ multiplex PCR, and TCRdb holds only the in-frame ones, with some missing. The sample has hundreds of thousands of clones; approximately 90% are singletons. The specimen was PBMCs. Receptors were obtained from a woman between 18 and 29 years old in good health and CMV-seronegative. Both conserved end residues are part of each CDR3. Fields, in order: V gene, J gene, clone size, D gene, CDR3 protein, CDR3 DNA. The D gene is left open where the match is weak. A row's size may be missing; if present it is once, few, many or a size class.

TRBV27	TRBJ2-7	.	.	CASSLGADSFYEQYF	TGTGCCAGCAGTTTGGGAGCGGACTCCTTCTACGAGCAGTACTTC
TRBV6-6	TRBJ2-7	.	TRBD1	CASRRQGNSYEQYF	TGTGCCAGCAGGCGACAGGGGAATTCCTACGAGCAGTACTTC
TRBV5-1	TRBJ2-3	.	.	CASSLNRNTDTQYF	TGCGCCAGCAGCTTGAACAGAAACACAGATACGCAGTATTTT
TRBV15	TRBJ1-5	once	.	CATSKPLGASDQPQHF	TGTGCCACCAGCAAACCCCTAGGGGCATCAGATCAGCCCCAGCATTTT
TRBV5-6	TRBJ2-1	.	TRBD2	CASSWRTSGRASYNEQFF	TGTGCCAGCAGCTGGAGGACTAGCGGGAGGGCCTCCTACAATGAGCAGTTCTTC
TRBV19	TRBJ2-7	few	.	CASSMTDSYEQYF	TGTGCCAGTAGTATGACTGACAGCTACGAGCAGTACTTC
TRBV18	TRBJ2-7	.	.	CASSPSGARYEQYF	TGTGCCAGCTCACCCTCAGGGGCACGGTACGAGCAGTACTTC
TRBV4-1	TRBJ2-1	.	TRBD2	CASSRHSGSINEQFF	TGCGCCAGCAGCCGACACAGCGGGAGTATCAATGAGCAGTTCTTC
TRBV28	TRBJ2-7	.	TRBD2	CASSYTSVGYEQYF	TGTGCCAGCAGCTACACTAGCGTGGGGTACGAGCAGTACTTC
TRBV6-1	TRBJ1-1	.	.	CASSDYGARTEAFF	TGTGCCAGCAGTGACTATGGGGCCCGGACTGAAGCTTTCTTT
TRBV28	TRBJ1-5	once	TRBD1	CASSESGTGGWQPQHF	TGTGCCAGCAGTGAAAGCGGGACAGGGGGCTGGCAGCCCCAGCATTTT
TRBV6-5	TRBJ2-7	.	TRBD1	CASSTRTGLYEQYF	TGTGCCAGCAGTACCAGGACAGGGCTCTACGAGCAGTACTTC
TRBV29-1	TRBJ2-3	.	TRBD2	CSVGQLLAGATDTQYF	TGCAGCGTCGGACAGCTACTAGCGGGAGCCACAGATACGCAGTATTTT
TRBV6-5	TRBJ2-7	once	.	CASLPGTGNYEQYF	TGTGCCAGCCTACCGGGCACAGGGAACTACGAGCAGTACTTC
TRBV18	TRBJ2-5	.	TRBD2	CASSPGLAGKETQYF	TGTGCCAGCTCACCAGGGCTAGCGGGGAAAGAGACCCAGTACTTC
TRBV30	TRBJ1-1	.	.	CAWSWTAFNTEAFF	TGTGCCTGGAGTTGGACAGCCTTCAACACTGAAGCTTTCTTT
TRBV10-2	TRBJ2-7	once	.	CASSALALSSYEQYF	TGCGCCAGCAGCGCCCTAGCGCTAAGCTCCTACGAGCAGTACTTC
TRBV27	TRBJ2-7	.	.	CASSLRGYSYEQYF	TGTGCCAGCAGCCTCAGGGGTTACTCCTACGAGCAGTACTTC
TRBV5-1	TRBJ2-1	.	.	CASSLGRGSEFF	TGCGCCAGCAGCTTGGGAAGGGGTAGTGAGTTCTTC
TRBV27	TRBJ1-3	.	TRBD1	CASSQHRGLSGNTIYF	TGTGCCAGCAGTCAGCACAGGGGTCTCTCTGGAAACACCATATATTTT
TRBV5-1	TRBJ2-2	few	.	CASTYQFQGGTGELFF	TGCGCCAGCACCTACCAGTTCCAGGGGGGCACCGGGGAGCTGTTTTTT
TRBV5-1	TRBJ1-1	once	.	CASSLTDNTEAFF	TGCGCCAGCAGCTTGACAGATAACACTGAAGCTTTCTTT
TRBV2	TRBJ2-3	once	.	CASPGVDSRETDTQYF	TGTGCCAGCCCAGGGGTCGACTCACGAGAAACAGATACGCAGTATTTT
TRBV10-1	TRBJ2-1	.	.	CASSDGGGANEQFF	TGCGCCAGCAGTGACGGTGGGGGGGCGAATGAGCAGTTCTTC
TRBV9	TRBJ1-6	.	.	CASSLSLNRENSPLHF	TGTGCCAGCAGCCTCTCCCTTAACCGGGAAAATTCACCCCTCCACTTT
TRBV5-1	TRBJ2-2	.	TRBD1	CASSRTVQGAAGELFF	TGCGCCAGCAGCAGAACGGTACAGGGGGCGGCCGGGGAGCTGTTTTTT
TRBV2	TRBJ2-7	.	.	CASMAGSTPYEQYF	TGTGCCAGCATGGCAGGCAGCACCCCCTACGAGCAGTACTTC
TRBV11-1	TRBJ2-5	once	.	CASSLAIESGARQTQYF	TGTGCCAGCAGCTTAGCGATCGAGTCAGGGGCCCGACAGACCCAGTACTTC
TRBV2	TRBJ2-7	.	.	CASSEDSTYEQYF	TGTGCCAGCAGTGAGGACAGTACCTACGAGCAGTACTTC
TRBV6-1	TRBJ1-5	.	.	CASSEAPGGGSNQPQHF	TGTGCCAGCAGTGAAGCCCCTGGGGGGGGCAGCAATCAGCCCCAGCATTTT
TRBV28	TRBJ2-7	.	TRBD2	CASSLMWTSGEPYF	TGTGCCAGCAGCCTTATGTGGACTAGCGGGGAGCCGTACTTC
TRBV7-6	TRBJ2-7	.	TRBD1	CASSDPRTGFYEQYF	TGTGCCAGCAGCGACCCCCGGACAGGCTTCTACGAGCAGTACTTC
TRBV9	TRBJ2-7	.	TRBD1	CASSGDRVSTSEQYF	TGTGCCAGCAGCGGCGACAGGGTGTCGACAAGCGAGCAGTACTTC
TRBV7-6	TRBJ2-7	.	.	CASSPVTGGSYEQYF	TGTGCCAGCAGCCCAGTTACTGGCGGTTCCTACGAGCAGTACTTC
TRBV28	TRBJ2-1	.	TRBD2	CASSTSGTRWGNEQFF	TGTGCCAGCAGTACCTCCGGGACTAGGTGGGGGAATGAGCAGTTCTTC
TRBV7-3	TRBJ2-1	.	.	CASSLNGLVREQFF	TGTGCCAGCAGCTTAAATGGCCTAGTCAGAGAGCAGTTCTTC
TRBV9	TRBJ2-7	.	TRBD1	CASSAGTGGYEQYF	TGTGCCAGCAGCGCCGGGACAGGGGGCTACGAGCAGTACTTC
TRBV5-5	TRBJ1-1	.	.	CASSLSPPPEAFF	TGTGCCAGCAGCCTTTCTCCCCCCCCCGAGGCTTTCTTT
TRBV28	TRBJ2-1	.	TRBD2	CASRPRAPSGIRNEQFF	TGTGCCAGCAGACCCAGAGCCCCTAGCGGGATAAGGAATGAGCAGTTCTTC
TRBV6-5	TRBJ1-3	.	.	CASSLSGAAGNTIYF	TGTGCCAGCAGTCTCTCAGGGGCAGCTGGAAACACCATATATTTT
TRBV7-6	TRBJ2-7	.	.	CASSLRDFLVGGPYEQYF	TGTGCCAGCAGCTTACGGGACTTCTTAGTCGGGGGGCCCTACGAGCAGTACTTC
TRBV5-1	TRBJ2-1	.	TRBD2	CASSASGSGSFYNEQFF	TGCGCCAGCAGCGCCTCGGGGAGCGGGAGTTTCTACAATGAGCAGTTCTTC
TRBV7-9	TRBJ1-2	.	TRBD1	CASSPIGQGAFNYGYTF	TGTGCCAGCAGCCCGATTGGACAGGGGGCTTTTAACTATGGCTACACCTTC
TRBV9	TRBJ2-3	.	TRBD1	CASSGPGQTHHTQYF	TGTGCCAGCAGCGGACCGGGACAGACCCACCATACGCAGTATTTT
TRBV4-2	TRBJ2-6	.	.	CASSQDLPPANVLTF	TGTGCCAGCAGCCAAGATCTCCCCCCTGCCAACGTCCTGACTTTC
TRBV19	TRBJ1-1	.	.	CASSIAAGRSEAFF	TGTGCCAGTAGTATAGCGGCAGGGAGGTCTGAAGCTTTCTTT
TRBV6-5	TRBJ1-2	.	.	CASSQRTENYGYTF	TGTGCCAGCAGCCAACGGACAGAAAACTATGGCTACACCTTC
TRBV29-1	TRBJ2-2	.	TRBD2	CSVEDGLAGEGGELFF	TGCAGCGTTGAAGATGGACTAGCGGGAGAAGGTGGGGAGCTGTTTTTT
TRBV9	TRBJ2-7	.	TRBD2	CASSAEPAGAYEQYF	TGTGCCAGCAGCGCTGAACCTGCGGGGGCCTACGAGCAGTACTTC
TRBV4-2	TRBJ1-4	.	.	CASSQDWPTNEKLFF	TGTGCCAGCAGCCAAGATTGGCCAACTAATGAAAAACTGTTTTTT
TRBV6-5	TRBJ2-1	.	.	CASSYVESRNEQFF	TGTGCCAGCAGTTACGTGGAATCGAGGAATGAGCAGTTCTTC
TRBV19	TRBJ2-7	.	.	CASTPPGESYEQYF	TGTGCCAGTACTCCTCCCGGGGAGAGCTACGAGCAGTACTTC
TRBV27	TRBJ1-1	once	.	CASSLSANTEAFF	TGTGCCAGCAGTTTATCAGCGAACACTGAAGCTTTCTTT
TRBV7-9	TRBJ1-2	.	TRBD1	CASSLHGGGHGYTF	TGTGCCAGCAGCTTACACGGAGGGGGCCACGGCTACACCTTC
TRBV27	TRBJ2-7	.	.	CASSPLTPHEQYF	TGTGCCAGCAGCCCACTTACCCCCCACGAGCAGTACTTC
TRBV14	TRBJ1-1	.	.	CASSLASTLQGIATTEAFF	TGTGCCAGCAGCCTAGCTTCAACTCTTCAGGGGATTGCGACCACTGAAGCTTTCTTT
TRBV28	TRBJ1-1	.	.	CASSSPGVTSNTEAFF	TGTGCCAGCAGTTCGCCAGGGGTTACCTCGAACACTGAAGCTTTCTTT
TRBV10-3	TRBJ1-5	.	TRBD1	CAISEGTGASNQPQHF	TGTGCCATCAGTGAAGGGACAGGGGCGAGTAATCAGCCCCAGCATTTT
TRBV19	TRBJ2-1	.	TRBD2	CASSIGGGGSTGEQFF	TGTGCCAGTAGTATAGGGGGCGGCGGGAGTACAGGTGAGCAGTTCTTC
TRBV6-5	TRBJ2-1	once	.	CASTSGAGHNEQFF	TGTGCCAGCACCAGTGGCGCAGGGCACAATGAGCAGTTCTTC